Shown below are 16 T cell receptor beta chains from a single sample sequenced in a study of cytomegalovirus exposure and HLA in healthy donors. Vbeta (60) and Jbeta (13) primers were used in the PCR. Only in-frame clones appear in the TCRdb table, and some are missing; sequencing was by immunoSEQ multiplex PCR. The sample consists of around 140,000 clones, around 70% of them appearing once. Specimen: PBMCs. These receptors were collected from an older woman in good health and CMV-seropositive.

The chain joins TRBV2 to TRBJ2-7; D may be TRBD1 (6 bases). Trimming took 6 bases from V and 3 from J, leaving 15 bases between them. The germline V gene encodes CDR1 SNHLY and CDR2 FYNNEI. This CDR3 comprises 14 residues. Here the CDR3 DNA reads TGTGCCAGCAGCCTCAGGGGATCGGACTACGAGCAGTACTTC. It yields the protein CASSLRGSDYEQYF. Full variable domain (remainder filled in from reference TRBV2 and TRBJ2-7): EPEVTQTPSHQVTQMGQEVILRCVPISNHLYFYWYRQILGQKVEFLVSFYNNEISEKSEIFDDQFSVERPDGSNFTLKIRSTKLEDSAMYFCASSLRGSDYEQYFGPGTRLTVT.

This clone turned up a few times. The chain combines TRBV5-6 with TRBJ2-3; weak D call: TRBD1 (5 bases). Trimming took 3 bases from V and 5 from J, leaving 19 bases between them. This CDR3 has 16 amino acids. Germline values: CDR1 SGHDT, CDR2 YYEEEE. CDR3 loop: CASSSRQPTWEDTQYF. Written as DNA, the CDR3 is TGTGCCAGCAGCTCCCGACAGCCCACCTGGGAAGATACGCAGTATTTT.

There are a few counts of this clone. The chain links TRBV19 to TRBJ2-1; possible D gene TRBD2, 6 bases. Trimming stripped 3 bases from V and 8 bases from J, with 17 bases between. This CDR3 has 15 residues. The germline gives CDR1 LNHDA, CDR2 SQIVND (reference sequence). CDR3 in amino acids: CASSIIGGMVDEQFF. The CDR3 DNA sequence: TGTGCCAGTAGTATTATTGGGGGGATGGTCGATGAGCAGTTCTTC. Complete variable domain (other parts from reference TRBV19 and TRBJ2-1): DGGITQSPKYLFRKEGQNVTLSCEQNLNHDAMYWYRQDPGQGLRLIYYSQIVNDFQKGDIAEGYSVSREKKESFPLTVTSAQKNPTAFYLCASSIIGGMVDEQFFGPGTRLTVL.

This clone has a handful of counts. The gene calls are TRBV29-1 and TRBJ1-1, with 7 bases that match TRBD1. After removal of 7 bases from V and 0 bases from J, the junction contained 8 bases not matched to a gene. In germline, CDR1 is SQVTM, CDR2 ANQGSEA. This CDR3 comprises 14 residues. This CDR3 is CSGNPQGMNTEAFF. The CDR3 DNA reads as TGCAGCGGGAATCCACAGGGGATGAACACTGAAGCTTTCTTT.

The genes are TRBV10-3 and TRBJ1-1, with a tentative D call TRBD1 (5 bases). Trimming cost V 2 bases and J 6 bases, with 10 bases left between them. Germline CDR1 and CDR2: ENHRY and SYGVKD. The CDR3 is 13 amino acids. This CDR3 reads CAISEGGTSEAFF. The CDR3, as DNA: TGTGCCATCAGTGAGGGGGGGACTTCTGAAGCTTTCTTT.

The table lists this clone with a few counts. The V gene is TRBV11-3, the J gene TRBJ1-1; D is possibly TRBD1 (5 bases). Trimming stripped 1 base from V and 3 bases from J, with 6 bases between. Looked up from germline, CDR1 is SGHNT and CDR2 is YENEEA. The CDR3 consists of 13 residues. The CDR3 sequence is CASSLGGDTEAFF. Here the CDR3 DNA reads TGTGCCAGCAGCTTAGGGGGGGACACTGAAGCTTTCTTT. Supplemented by reference TRBV11-3 and TRBJ1-1, the full variable domain reads EAGVVQSPRYKIIEKKQPVAFWCNPISGHNTLYWYLQNLGQGPELLIRYENEEAVDDSQLPKDRFSAERLKGVDSTLKIQPAELGDSAVYLCASSLGGDTEAFFGQGTRLTVV.

This chain joins TRBV10-1 and TRBJ1-1; TRBD1 is a possible D gene (5 bases). CDR1 and CDR2 (germline): WNHNN, SYGVQD (reference sequence). Trimming cost V 3 bases and J 3 bases, with 8 bases left between them. The CDR3 has 13 residues. DNA of the CDR3: TGCGCCAGCAGTGATTGGGGGGACACTGAAGCTTTCTTT. Its protein product is CASSDWGDTEAFF.

V usage is TRBV7-3 and J usage is TRBJ2-5, with 8 nucleotides matching TRBD1. The CDR3 has 14 residues. Germline CDR1 is SGHTA and CDR2 is FQGTGA. J was trimmed by 5 bases and V by 3 bases; bases with no gene match: 5. The CDR3 nucleotides read TGTGCCAGCAGCTTGACAGGGGTTGGGGAGACCCAGTACTTC. Translation gives CASSLTGVGETQYF.

This clone turned up a few times. The rearrangement joins TRBV5-4 to TRBJ1-3; TRBD1 aligns across 7 bases. Germline lookup yields CDR1 SGHNT and CDR2 YYREEE (reference sequence). This CDR3 has 17 amino acids. V lost 0 bases, J lost 0 bases, and 6 bases stayed unmatched. For the CDR3, the DNA is TGTGCCAGCAGCTTGGACGGGGGACAGAACTCTGGAAACACCATATATTTT. Translation: CASSLDGGQNSGNTIYF. The full variable domain, completed using reference TRBV5-4 and TRBJ1-3, is ETGVTQSPTHLIKTRGQQVTLRCSSQSGHNTVSWYQQALGQGPQFIFQYYREEENGRGNFPPRFSGLQFPNYSSELNVNALELDDSALYLCASSLDGGQNSGNTIYFGEGSWLTVV.

V gene TRBV29-1 combines with J gene TRBJ1-2; a weak D match, TRBD1 (6 bases). The V and J ends lost 3 bases and 8 bases respectively, with 16 bases between them. The CDR3 length is 13 residues. Germline V lookup: CDR1 SQVTM, CDR2 ANQGSEA. This CDR3 is CSVDVGGAGGYTF. The CDR3 DNA is TGCAGCGTTGACGTGGGGGGGGCAGGGGGCTACACCTTC.

This clone was counted a few times. The chain combines TRBV6-1 with TRBJ1-1; no reliable D call. The CDR3 has 14 amino acids. CDR1 and CDR2 (germline): MNHNS, SASEGT. V lost 4 bases and J lost 1, with 10 bases in between. This CDR3 reads CASSGLTENTEAFF. CDR3 in DNA: TGTGCCAGCAGTGGACTAACAGAGAACACTGAAGCTTTCTTT.

The chain uses TRBV7-9 and TRBJ2-5; D is perhaps TRBD1 (7 bases). The germline gives CDR1 SEHNR, CDR2 FQNEAQ (reference sequence). The ends were cut back, 2 bases at V and 5 bases at J, with 12 bases in the middle. The CDR3 sequence is 14 residues long. Written as DNA, the CDR3 is TGTGCCAGCAGCTTACAACAGGGGAGGGAGACCCAGTACTTC. Translated: CASSLQQGRETQYF.

V and J are TRBV7-9 and TRBJ2-7; 9 bases fit TRBD1. This CDR3 is built from 15 residues. V was pared by 7 bases and J by 2 bases, with 9 bases of the junction left unmatched. Germline V gives CDR1 SEHNR, CDR2 FQNEAQ (reference sequence). CDR3 loop: CASNNKQGATYEQYF. The CDR3 region has the DNA TGTGCCAGCAACAACAAACAGGGGGCGACCTACGAGCAGTACTTC.

As for this clone: Other nucleotide sequences from this sample produce the same CDR3. The genes are TRBV18 and TRBJ2-7; D perhaps matches TRBD2 (6 bases). Trimming removed 3 bases at V and 4 bases at J, with 13 bases between. The CDR3 spans 14 residues. Germline-derived CDR1 and CDR2 are KGHSH and LQKENI. CDR3 sequence (DNA): TGTGCCAGCTCACCCGGACTACCTTCTTACGAGCAGTACTTC. It translates to CASSPGLPSYEQYF.

The V and J genes are TRBV9 and TRBJ2-5, with TRBD2 matching over 9 bases. This CDR3 spans 15 amino acids. The V gene's germline CDR1 is SGDLS and CDR2 YYNGEE. With V trimmed by 0 bases and J by 3 bases, 3 bases remained unmatched. CDR3 DNA sequence: TGTGCCAGCAGCGTAGAGCCTAGCGGGAAAGAGACCCAGTACTTC. Translated: CASSVEPSGKETQYF.

The CDR3: CASSPLGGGLQETQYF. The CDR3 DNA reads as TGTGCCAGCAGTCCTCTTGGGGGCGGACTCCAAGAGACCCAGTACTTC. The J gene is TRBJ2-5, the V gene TRBV2; TRBD1 is a possible D gene (6 bases). V was shortened by 5 bases and J by 1 base, with 17 bases between the two germline ends. Per germline, CDR1 SNHLY and CDR2 FYNNEI. The CDR3 has 16 residues. The full variable domain, rest sourced from reference TRBV2 and TRBJ2-5, is EPEVTQTPSHQVTQMGQEVILRCVPISNHLYFYWYRQILGQKVEFLVSFYNNEISEKSEIFDDQFSVERPDGSNFTLKIRSTKLEDSAMYFCASSPLGGGLQETQYFGPGTRLLVL.